A selection of T cell receptor beta chains follows, all from one sample in a study of blood T cell repertoires in COVID-19. Assay: immunoSEQ multiplex PCR; the TCRdb copy retains only in-frame clones and omits some. The sample holds 120,000 or so clones, 74% seen once. Sequences were obtained from peripheral blood. These receptors came from a man aged 55 to 70 with acute or convalescent COVID-19. The CDR3 runs from the conserved cysteine through the conserved F or W. A D gene is named only where the DNA matches it firmly.

d_gene | j_gene | v_gene | CDR3nt | CDR3aa
TRBD1 | TRBJ1-5 | TRBV2 | TGTGCCAGCAACGGACAGGGGGATAGAAGCAATCAGCCCCAGCATTTT | CASNGQGDRSNQPQHF
TRBD1 | TRBJ1-5 | TRBV30 | TGTGCCTGGAGTGTACAGGGGGAACAGCCCCAGCATTTT | CAWSVQGEQPQHF
NA | TRBJ2-7 | TRBV14 | TGTGCCAGCAGCCAAGGAAGCCGATATTTCGGGGTCGAGCAGTACTTC | CASSQGSRYFGVEQYF
NA | TRBJ2-5 | TRBV7-8 | TGTGCCAGCAGCTTTAACAGGGAGACCCAGTACTTC | CASSFNRETQYF
TRBD1 | TRBJ1-5 | TRBV24-1 | TGTGCCACCCGTGGACAGGGGGATCAGCCCCAGCATTTT | CATRGQGDQPQHF
TRBD1 | TRBJ1-2 | TRBV15 | TGTGCCACCAGCAGAGAAGGGGACAGGGCCTATGGCTACACCTTC | CATSREGDRAYGYTF
TRBD2 | TRBJ2-2 | TRBV6-5 | TGTGCCAGCAGTTCCAAAACTAGCGGGGTCACCGGGGAGCTGTTTTTT | CASSSKTSGVTGELFF
NA | TRBJ1-1 | TRBV5-5 | TGTGCCAGCAGCTTGGCGGTGAACTCGTTTAATGAAGCTTTCTTT | CASSLAVNSFNEAFF
NA | TRBJ2-7 | TRBV5-1 | TGCGCCAGCAGCGCCGTCGGGTTCTCCTACGAGCAGTACTTC | CASSAVGFSYEQYF
NA | TRBJ1-2 | TRBV19 | TGTGCCAGTAGTCTCTCTGGACAGCTGAGGAGCTATGGCTACACCTTC | CASSLSGQLRSYGYTF
NA | TRBJ1-4 | TRBV11-2 | TGTGCCAGCAGCTTGGCGGGGGGAGGTGAAAAACTGTTTTTT | CASSLAGGGEKLFF
NA | TRBJ1-1 | TRBV19 | TGTGCCAGTAGTATCCAACGGTCCGGCACTGAAGCTTTCTTT | CASSIQRSGTEAFF
NA | TRBJ1-5 | TRBV27 | TGTGCCAGCAGCACCCTCCAGGGGTCTCGGCCCCAGCATTTT | CASSTLQGSRPQHF